This T cell receptor (beta chain) was sequenced during a study of blood T cell repertoires in COVID-19. At the level of the study: The samples span acute and convalescent COVID-19 from the United States, Italy and Spain.

The ends were cut back, 11 bases at V and 1 base at J, with 13 bases in the middle. The CDR3 has 13 residues. The germline V gene encodes CDR1 SGHAT and CDR2 FQNNGV. Under the authors' procedure: Reference gene primer amplification gave nucleated cell count estimates. Produced via immunoSEQ multiplex PCR; TCRdb's table is partial and in-frame only. V, J and clone size derive from that table, while D and trimming were established from the DNA sequence. The data show over 250,000 clones, 80% to 90% seen once. Sequenced input: peripheral blood. This clonotype originated in a woman aged 65 to 85 with acute or convalescent COVID-19. V usage is TRBV11-2 and J usage is TRBJ2-3; possibly TRBD2 for D (5 bases). The CDR3 DNA is TGTGCCGGAACGGGGTCCCGCACAGATACGCAGTATTTT. Translating gives CAGTGSRTDTQYF.